The entry that follows covers one T cell receptor beta chain sequence. As yet, its antigen is unknown. This entry is derived from a study of T cells in localized non-small cell lung cancer. Study-wide results and caveats: Appearing in adjacent lung were a median 57 of the top 100 tumor clones. Patients showing higher blood T cell density tended to see longer overall survival. Uninvolved adjacent lung, not tumor, had the highest T cell clonality. Only one tumor region was sequenced, so heterogeneity remains possible.

TCRdb's table, derived via immunoSEQ multiplex PCR, lists solely in-frame clones and lacks some. The sample has 31,000 or so clones; about four fifths are singletons. CDR1 MNHNS and CDR2 SASEGT come from the germline V gene. The CDR3 is made up of 14 amino acids. Trimming pared 6 bases from V and 4 bases from J, leaving 13 bases between. This chain connects TRBV6-1 to TRBJ2-1, with D perhaps TRBD2 (6 bases). This sequence originates from a male donor older than 55 with stage III squamous cell lung carcinoma. The specimen was peripheral blood, collected before any cancer treatment. The chain's CDR3 is CASRESGVYNEQFF. CDR3 DNA: TGTGCCAGCAGGGAATCGGGAGTTTACAATGAGCAGTTCTTC.